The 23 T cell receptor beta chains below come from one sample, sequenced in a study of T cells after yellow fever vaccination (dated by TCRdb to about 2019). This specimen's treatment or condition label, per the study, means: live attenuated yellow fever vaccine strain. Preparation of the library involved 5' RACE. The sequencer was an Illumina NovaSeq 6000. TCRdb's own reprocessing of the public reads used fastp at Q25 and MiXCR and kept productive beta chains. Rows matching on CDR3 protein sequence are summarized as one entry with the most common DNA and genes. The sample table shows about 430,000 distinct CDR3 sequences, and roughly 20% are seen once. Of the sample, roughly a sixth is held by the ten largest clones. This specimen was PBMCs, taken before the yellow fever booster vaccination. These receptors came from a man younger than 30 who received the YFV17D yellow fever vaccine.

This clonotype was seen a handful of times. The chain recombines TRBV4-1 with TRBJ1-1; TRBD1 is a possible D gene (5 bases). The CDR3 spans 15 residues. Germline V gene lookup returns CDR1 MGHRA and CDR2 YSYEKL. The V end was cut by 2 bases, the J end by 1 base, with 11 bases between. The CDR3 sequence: CASSQPRQPNTEAFF. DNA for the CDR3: TGCGCCAGCAGCCAACCCCGACAGCCGAACACTGAAGCTTTCTTT.

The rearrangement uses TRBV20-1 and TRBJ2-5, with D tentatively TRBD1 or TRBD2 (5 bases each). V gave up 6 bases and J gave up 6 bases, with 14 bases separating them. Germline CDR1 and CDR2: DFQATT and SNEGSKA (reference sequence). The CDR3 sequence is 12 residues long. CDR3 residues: CSAGDQWKTQYF. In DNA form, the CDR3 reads TGCAGTGCAGGGGACCAATGGAAGACCCAGTACTTC.

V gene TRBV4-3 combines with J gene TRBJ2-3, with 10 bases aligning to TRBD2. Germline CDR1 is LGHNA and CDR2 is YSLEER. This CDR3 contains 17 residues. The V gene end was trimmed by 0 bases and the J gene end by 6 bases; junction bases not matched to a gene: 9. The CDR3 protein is CASSQDTSGGAMDTQYF. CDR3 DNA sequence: TGCGCCAGCAGCCAAGATACCAGCGGGGGGGCCATGGATACGCAGTATTTT.

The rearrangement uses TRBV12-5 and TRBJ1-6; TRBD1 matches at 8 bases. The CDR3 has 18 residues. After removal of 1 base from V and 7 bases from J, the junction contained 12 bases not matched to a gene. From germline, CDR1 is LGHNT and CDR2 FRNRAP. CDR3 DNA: TGTGCTAGTGGTTTGGCCAAGCCCGGACAGGGCCCAAATTCACCCCTCCACTTT. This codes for CASGLAKPGQGPNSPLHF.

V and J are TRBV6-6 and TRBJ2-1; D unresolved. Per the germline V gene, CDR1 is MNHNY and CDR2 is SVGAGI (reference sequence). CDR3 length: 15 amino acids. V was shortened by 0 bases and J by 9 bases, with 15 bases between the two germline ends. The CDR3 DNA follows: TGTGCCAGCAGTTACTCGATGACCGGGTTCGGTGAGCAGTTCTTC. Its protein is CASSYSMTGFGEQFF.

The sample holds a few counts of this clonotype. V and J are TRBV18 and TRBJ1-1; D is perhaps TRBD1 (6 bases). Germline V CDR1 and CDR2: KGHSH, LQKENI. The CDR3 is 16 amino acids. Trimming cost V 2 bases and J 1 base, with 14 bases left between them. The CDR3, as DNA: TGTGCCAGCTCACCAACAGGGAAGGTTGCGAACACTGAAGCTTTCTTT. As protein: CASSPTGKVANTEAFF.

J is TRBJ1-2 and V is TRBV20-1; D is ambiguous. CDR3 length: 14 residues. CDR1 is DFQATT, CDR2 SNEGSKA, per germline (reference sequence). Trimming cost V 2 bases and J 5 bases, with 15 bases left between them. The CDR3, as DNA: TGCAGTGCTAGATCCAGAGGAAAACCATATGGCTACACCTTC. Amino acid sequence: CSARSRGKPYGYTF.

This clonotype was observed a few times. The CDR3 reads CASSLGALTGLGAFF. Here the CDR3 DNA reads TGTGCCAGCAGCTTAGGGGCATTAACCGGTTTAGGAGCTTTCTTT. V usage is TRBV7-2 and J usage is TRBJ1-1, with D uncertain. The CDR3 loop spans 15 amino acids. Germline V gene lookup returns CDR1 SGHTA and CDR2 FQGNSA. V was clipped by 1 base and J by 10 bases, with 19 bases between them.

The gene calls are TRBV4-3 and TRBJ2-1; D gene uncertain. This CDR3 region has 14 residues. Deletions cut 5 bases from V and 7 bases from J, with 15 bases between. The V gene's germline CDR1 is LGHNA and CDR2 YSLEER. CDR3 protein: CASSEGLRANEQFF. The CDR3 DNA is TGCGCCAGCAGCGAAGGTTTAAGGGCTAATGAGCAGTTCTTC.

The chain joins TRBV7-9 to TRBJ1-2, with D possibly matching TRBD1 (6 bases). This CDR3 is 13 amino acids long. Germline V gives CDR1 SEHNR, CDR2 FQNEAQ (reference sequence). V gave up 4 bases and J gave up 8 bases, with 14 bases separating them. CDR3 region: CASSSWGARGYTF. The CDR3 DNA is TGTGCCAGCAGCTCCTGGGGGGCGCGAGGCTACACCTTC.

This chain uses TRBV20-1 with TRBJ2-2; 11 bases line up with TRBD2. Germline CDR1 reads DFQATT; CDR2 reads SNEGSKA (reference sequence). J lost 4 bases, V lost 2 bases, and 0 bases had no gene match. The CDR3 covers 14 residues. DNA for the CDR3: TGCAGTGCTAGACTAGCGGGGGGCACCGGGGAGCTGTTTTTT. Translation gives CSARLAGGTGELFF.

This CDR3 is CASTRLAQGEQYF. As DNA, the CDR3 is TGTGCCAGCACGCGACTCGCCCAGGGCGAGCAGTACTTC. This chain connects TRBV12-3 or TRBV12-4 to TRBJ2-7, with a weak D call TRBD1 (5 bases). CDR3 size: 13 residues. The ends were cut back, 7 bases at V and 6 bases at J, with 16 bases in the middle.

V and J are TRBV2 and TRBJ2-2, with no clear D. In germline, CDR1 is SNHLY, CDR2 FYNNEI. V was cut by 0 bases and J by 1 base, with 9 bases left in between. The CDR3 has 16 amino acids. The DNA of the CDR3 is TGTGCCAGCAGTGAAGCGCCGCAAGAGAACACCGGGGAGCTGTTTTTT. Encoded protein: CASSEAPQENTGELFF. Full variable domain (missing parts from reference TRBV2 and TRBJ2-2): EPEVTQTPSHQVTQMGQEVILRCVPISNHLYFYWYRQILGQKVEFLVSFYNNEISEKSEIFDDQFSVERPDGSNFTLKIRSTKLEDSAMYFCASSEAPQENTGELFFGEGSRLTVL.

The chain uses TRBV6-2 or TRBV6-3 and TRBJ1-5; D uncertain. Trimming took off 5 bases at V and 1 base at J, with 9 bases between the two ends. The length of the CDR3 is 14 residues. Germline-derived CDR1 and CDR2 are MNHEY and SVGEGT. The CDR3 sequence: CASSPQPSNQPQHF. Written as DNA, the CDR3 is TGTGCCAGCAGTCCCCAGCCGAGCAATCAGCCCCAGCATTTT.

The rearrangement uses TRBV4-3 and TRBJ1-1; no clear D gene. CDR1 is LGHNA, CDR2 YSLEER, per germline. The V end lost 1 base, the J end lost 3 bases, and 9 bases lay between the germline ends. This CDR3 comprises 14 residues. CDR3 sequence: CASSQVTGYTEAFF. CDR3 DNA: TGCGCCAGCAGCCAAGTTACGGGGTACACTGAAGCTTTCTTT.

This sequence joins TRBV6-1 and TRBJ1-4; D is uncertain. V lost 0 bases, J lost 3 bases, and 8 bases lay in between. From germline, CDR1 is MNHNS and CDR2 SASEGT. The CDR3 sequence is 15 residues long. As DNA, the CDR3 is TGTGCCAGCAGTGAAGCGCGAGGTCCTAATGAAAAACTGTTTTTT. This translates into CASSEARGPNEKLFF.

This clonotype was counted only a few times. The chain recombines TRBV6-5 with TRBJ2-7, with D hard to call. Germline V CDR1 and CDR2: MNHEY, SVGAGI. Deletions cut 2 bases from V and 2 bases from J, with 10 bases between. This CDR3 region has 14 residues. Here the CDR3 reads CASSYGNGPYEQYV. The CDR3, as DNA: TGTGCCAGCAGTTACGGGAACGGACCCTACGAGCAGTACGTC.

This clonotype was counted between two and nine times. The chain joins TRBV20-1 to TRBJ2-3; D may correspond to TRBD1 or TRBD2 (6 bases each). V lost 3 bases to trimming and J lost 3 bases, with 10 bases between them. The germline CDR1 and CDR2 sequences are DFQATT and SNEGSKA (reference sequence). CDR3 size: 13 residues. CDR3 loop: CSASGGATDTQYF. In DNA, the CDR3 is TGCAGTGCTAGCGGGGGCGCGACAGATACGCAGTATTTT.

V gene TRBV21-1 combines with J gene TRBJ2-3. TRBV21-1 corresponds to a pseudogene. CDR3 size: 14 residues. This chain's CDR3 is CASSKEGSDYTQYF. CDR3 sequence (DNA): TGTGCCAGCAGCAAAGAGGGAAGCGACTATACGCAGTATTTT.

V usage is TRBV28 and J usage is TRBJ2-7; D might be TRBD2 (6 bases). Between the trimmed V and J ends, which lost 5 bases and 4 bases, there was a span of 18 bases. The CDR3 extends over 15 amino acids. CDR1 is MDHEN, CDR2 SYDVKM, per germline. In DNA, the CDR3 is TGTGCCAGCAGTGACCCCCCGACGGGAGTGTACGAGCAGTACGTC. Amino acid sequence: CASSDPPTGVYEQYV.

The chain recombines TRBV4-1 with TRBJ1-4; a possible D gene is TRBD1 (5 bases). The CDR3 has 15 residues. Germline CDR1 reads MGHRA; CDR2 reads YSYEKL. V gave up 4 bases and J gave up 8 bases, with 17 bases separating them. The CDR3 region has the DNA TGCGCCAGCAGCCCCCTCCCAGGGACCGAAGAAAAACTGTTTTTT. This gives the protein CASSPLPGTEEKLFF.

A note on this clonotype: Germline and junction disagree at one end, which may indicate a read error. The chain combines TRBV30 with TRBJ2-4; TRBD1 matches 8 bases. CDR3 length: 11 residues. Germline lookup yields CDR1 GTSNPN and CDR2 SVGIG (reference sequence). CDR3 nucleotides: TGTGCCTGGAGTCGCCGGGACAGGTTAAACTTC. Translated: CAWSRRDRLNF.

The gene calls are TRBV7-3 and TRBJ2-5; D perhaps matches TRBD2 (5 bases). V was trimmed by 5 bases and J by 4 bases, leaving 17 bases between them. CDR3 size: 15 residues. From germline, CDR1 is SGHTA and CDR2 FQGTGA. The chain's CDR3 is CASSPSGPNPETQYF. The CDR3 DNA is TGTGCCAGCAGCCCAAGCGGCCCCAACCCAGAGACCCAGTACTTC.